The 18 T cell receptor beta chains listed next were all sequenced from one sample in a study of T cells after yellow fever vaccination (dated by TCRdb to the late 2010s). The library was prepared using 5' RACE. Data came from an Illumina HiSeq 2500. The public reads were reprocessed in TCRdb via fastp at Q25 and MiXCR, keeping in-frame beta chains. Every entry covers one CDR3 protein and lists the most common genes and DNA from its rows. This sample is represented by fewer than 350,000 distinct CDR3 sequences; about 9.5% of them were singletons. Over 15% of the sample goes to the ten largest clones. What the treatment or condition label conveys for this sample: live attenuated yellow fever vaccine strain. The starting material was PBMCs, obtained on the day of the first yellow fever vaccination. These receptors were obtained from a man aged 18 to 29 who received the YFV17D yellow fever vaccine.

This clonotype was picked up a small number of times. The chain uses TRBV6-2 or TRBV6-3 and TRBJ1-6, with 7 bases matching TRBD1. The germline V gene has CDR1 MNHEY and CDR2 SVGEGT. Unmatched junction bases numbered 5, after V lost 5 bases and J lost 7 bases. This CDR3 has 14 residues. CDR3 DNA: TGTGCCAGCAGTCTCCAGGGGGAAAATTCACCCCTCCACTTT. Translated, it gives CASSLQGENSPLHF.

The genes are TRBV19 and TRBJ1-1; 7 bases agree with TRBD1. V was clipped by 4 bases and J by 10 bases; unmatched bases: 9. The CDR3 has 13 residues. Germline lookup yields CDR1 LNHDA and CDR2 SQIVND (reference sequence). This chain's CDR3 is CASSRNRGGPAFF. The CDR3 coding sequence is TGTGCCAGTAGTAGGAACAGGGGCGGCCCAGCTTTCTTT.

This clonotype was picked up many times. The chain carries TRBV5-1 and TRBJ1-1; D gene unclear. V was shortened by 3 bases and J by 8 bases, with 2 bases between the two germline ends. The CDR3 contains 9 residues. Germline V gene lookup returns CDR1 SGHRS and CDR2 YFSETQ. Here the CDR3 reads CASSSEAFF. CDR3 DNA sequence: TGCGCCAGCAGCTCCGAAGCTTTCTTT.

A few counts support this clonotype. V is TRBV24-1 and J is TRBJ1-2; 10 positions agree with TRBD1. Germline loops: CDR1 KGHDR, CDR2 SFDVKD. Trimming at V came to 2 bases and at J to 2 bases, leaving 4 bases not matched to a gene. This CDR3 spans 16 amino acids. The CDR3 coding sequence is TGTGCCACCAGTGATTGGGCGGGACAGGGGAACTATGGCTACACCTTC. This encodes CATSDWAGQGNYGYTF.

This clonotype was detected a few times. The chain carries TRBV20-1 and TRBJ2-1, with 9 bases identical to TRBD2. Germline CDR1 and CDR2: DFQATT and SNEGSKA (reference sequence). V was pared by 3 bases and J by 7 bases, with 7 bases of the junction left unmatched. This CDR3 contains 14 residues. Here the CDR3 reads CSASAGGPRNEQFF. The CDR3 DNA is TGCAGTGCTAGCGCGGGGGGGCCTAGAAATGAGCAGTTCTTC.

A few counts support this clonotype. This chain links TRBV12-3 or TRBV12-4 with TRBJ2-7; no reliable D call. The CDR3 loop spans 12 amino acids. The V gene lost 3 bases and the J gene lost 5 bases, with 8 bases spanning the gap. Here the CDR3 DNA reads TGTGCCAGCAGTTTTAAGTTCCACGAGCAGTACGTC. It encodes CASSFKFHEQYV.

A few counts support this clonotype. The CDR3 bases are TGTGCCAGCAGCATACCCCGGGACAGGGTAGGGGAGACCCAGTACTTC. Protein product: CASSIPRDRVGETQYF. J is TRBJ2-5 and V is TRBV7-9; 9 positions match TRBD1. Germline lookup yields CDR1 SEHNR and CDR2 FQNEAQ (reference sequence). J gave up 5 bases and V 5 bases, and 12 bases lay outside the gene matches. The CDR3 spans 16 residues.

The rearrangement uses TRBV19 and TRBJ2-2; 16 bases match TRBD2. V shed 5 bases and J 6 bases; nucleotides not matched to a gene: 6. Germline V gene lookup returns CDR1 LNHDA and CDR2 SQIVND (reference sequence). The CDR3 contains 17 residues. The CDR3 spells CASSRAGTSGGAGELFF. CDR3 nucleotides: TGTGCCAGTAGTCGCGCGGGGACTAGCGGGGGGGCCGGGGAGCTGTTTTTT.

The chain recombines TRBV9 with TRBJ1-2, with TRBD1 identical over 8 bases. The CDR3 has 14 amino acids. V was clipped by 4 bases and J by 8 bases; unmatched bases: 10. CDR1 and CDR2 from the germline V gene are SGDLS and YYNGEE. The CDR3 sequence: CASSPKQQGGGYTF. The CDR3 DNA follows: TGTGCCAGCAGCCCAAAGCAACAGGGGGGGGGCTACACCTTC. Full variable domain (remainder filled in from reference TRBV9 and TRBJ1-2): DSGVTQTPKHLITATGQRVTLRCSPRSGDLSVYWYQQSLDQGLQFLIQYYNGEERAKGNILERFSAQQFPDLHSELNLSSLELGDSALYFCASSPKQQGGGYTFGSGTRLTVV.

This clonotype was observed at least ten times. The chain couples TRBV20-1 to TRBJ2-7; D possibly matches TRBD1 or TRBD2 (5 bases each). Trimming shortened V by 5 bases and J by 9 bases, and 17 bases separated the two germline ends. This CDR3 comprises 12 residues. Germline lookup yields CDR1 DFQATT and CDR2 SNEGSKA (reference sequence). CDR3 nucleotide sequence: TGCAGTGCTTCCACCGGGACCTCTATGCAGTACTTC. Encoded protein: CSASTGTSMQYF.

Ten or more counts support this clonotype. V usage is TRBV24-1 and J usage is TRBJ2-3, with no clear D. The CDR3 consists of 13 residues. Germline V CDR1 and CDR2: KGHDR, SFDVKD. V was cut by 3 bases and J by 9 bases, with 12 bases left in between. The CDR3 sequence is CATSDIYSETQYF. In DNA form, the CDR3 reads TGTGCCACCAGTGATATCTACAGCGAAACGCAGTATTTT.

V usage is TRBV7-2 and J usage is TRBJ1-1, with D uncertain. Per the germline V gene, CDR1 is SGHTA and CDR2 is FQGNSA. The germline V and J ends were trimmed by 5 bases and 1 base, with 14 bases remaining between them. The CDR3 spans 15 residues. The CDR3 is CASSDAWETNTEAFF. As DNA, the CDR3 is TGTGCCAGCAGCGACGCCTGGGAGACGAACACTGAAGCTTTCTTT.

This chain links TRBV10-3 with TRBJ2-2; 8 bases match TRBD2. The J segment lost 0 bases and the V segment lost 10 bases, leaving 4 bases of the junction unmatched. The length of the CDR3 is 14 residues. Per the germline V gene, CDR1 is ENHRY and CDR2 is SYGVKD. For the CDR3, the DNA is TGTGCCAGCAGCGGGGGAACGAACACCGGGGAGCTGTTTTTT. Its protein product is CASSGGTNTGELFF.

This rearrangement joins TRBV4-1 to TRBJ2-1, with TRBD1 matching over 9 bases. The germline V gene has CDR1 MGHRA and CDR2 YSYEKL. CDR3 length: 15 residues. V lost 3 bases to trimming and J lost 6 bases; unmatched junction nucleotides: 6. Here the CDR3 DNA reads TGCGCCAGCAGCCACCCGGACAGGGGAAGCAATGAGCAGTTCTTC. It codes for CASSHPDRGSNEQFF.

The chain carries TRBV5-1 and TRBJ1-6; a weak D match, TRBD1 (5 bases). In germline, CDR1 is SGHRS, CDR2 YFSETQ. V lost 5 bases and J lost 7, with 19 bases in between. This CDR3 region has 16 residues. CDR3 region: CASRPGFEGRNSPLHF. CDR3 bases: TGCGCCAGCAGGCCAGGGTTTGAGGGGCGAAATTCACCCCTCCACTTT.

This clonotype was detected a few times. The V and J genes are TRBV9 and TRBJ2-5; 11 bases agree with TRBD2. Germline V gives CDR1 SGDLS, CDR2 YYNGEE. This CDR3 is built from 20 residues. With 3 bases clipped from V and 0 bases from J, the junction kept 16 bases outside the gene matches. For the CDR3, the DNA is TGTGCCAGCAGCGCTAAGCACGGACTAGCGGGCGGCCTCCACCAAGAGACCCAGTACTTC. Residues: CASSAKHGLAGGLHQETQYF.

In the case of this clonotype: This may come from a read error, since a much larger clone is one base off. The chain is built from TRBV3-1 and TRBJ1-3; TRBD1 is a possible D gene (5 bases). CDR3 length: 14 amino acids. Between the trimmed V and J ends, which lost 2 bases and 0 bases, there was a span of 5 bases. Per the germline V gene, CDR1 is LGHDT and CDR2 is YNNKEL (reference sequence). DNA of the CDR3: TGTGCCAGCAGCCAACAGGGCTCTGGAAACACCATATATTTT. This codes for CASSQQGSGNTIYF.

Many counts were recorded for this clonotype. The CDR3 spells CASSQTGNNQPQHF. CDR3 nucleotides: TGCGCCAGCAGCCAAACAGGCAACAATCAGCCCCAGCATTTT. The genes are TRBV4-1 and TRBJ1-5; perhaps TRBD1 as D (5 bases). Looked up from germline, CDR1 is MGHRA and CDR2 is YSYEKL. The CDR3 loop spans 14 amino acids. V was pared by 2 bases and J by 3 bases, with 8 bases between.